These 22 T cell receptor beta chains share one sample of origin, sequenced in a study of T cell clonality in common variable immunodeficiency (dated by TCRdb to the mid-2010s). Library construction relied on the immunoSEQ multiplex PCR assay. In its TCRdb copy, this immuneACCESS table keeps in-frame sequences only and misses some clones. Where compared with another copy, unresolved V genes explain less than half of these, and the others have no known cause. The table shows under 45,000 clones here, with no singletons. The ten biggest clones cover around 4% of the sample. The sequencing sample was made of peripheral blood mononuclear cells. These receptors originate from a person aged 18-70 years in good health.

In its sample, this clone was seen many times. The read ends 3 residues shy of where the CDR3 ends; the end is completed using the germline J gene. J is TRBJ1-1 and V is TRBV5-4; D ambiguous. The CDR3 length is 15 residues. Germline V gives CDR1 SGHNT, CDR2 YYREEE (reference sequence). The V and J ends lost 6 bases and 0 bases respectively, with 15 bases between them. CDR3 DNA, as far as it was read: TGTGCCAGCACCCTTGGTGGGCGCATGAACACTGAA. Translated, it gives CASTLGGRMNTE. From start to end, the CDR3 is CASTLGGRMNTEAFF.

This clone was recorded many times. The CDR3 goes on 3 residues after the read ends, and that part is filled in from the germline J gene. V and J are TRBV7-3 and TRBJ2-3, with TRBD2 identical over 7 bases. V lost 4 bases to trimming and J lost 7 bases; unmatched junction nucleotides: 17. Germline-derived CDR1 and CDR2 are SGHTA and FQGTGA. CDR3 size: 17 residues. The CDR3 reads CASSSNLPPGLPHTQYF. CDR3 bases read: TGTGCCAGCAGCTCCAATCTCCCTCCGGGACTACCACATACG.

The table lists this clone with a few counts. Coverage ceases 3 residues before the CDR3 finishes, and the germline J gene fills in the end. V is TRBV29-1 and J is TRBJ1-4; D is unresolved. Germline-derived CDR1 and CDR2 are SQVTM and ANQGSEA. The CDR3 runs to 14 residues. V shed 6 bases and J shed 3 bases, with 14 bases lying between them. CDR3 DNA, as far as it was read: TGCAGCGTACGTACTAGGCTGGCTAATGAAAAA. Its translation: CSVRTRLANEK. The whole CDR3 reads CSVRTRLANEKLFF.

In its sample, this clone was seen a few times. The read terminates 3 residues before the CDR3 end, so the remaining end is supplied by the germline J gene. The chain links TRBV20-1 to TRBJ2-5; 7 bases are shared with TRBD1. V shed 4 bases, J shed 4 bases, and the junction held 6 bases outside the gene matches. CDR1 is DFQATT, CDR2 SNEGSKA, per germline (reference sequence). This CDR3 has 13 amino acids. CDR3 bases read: TGCAGTGCTACGACAGGGAAGGGAGAGACC. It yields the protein CSATTGKGET. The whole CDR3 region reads CSATTGKGETQYF.

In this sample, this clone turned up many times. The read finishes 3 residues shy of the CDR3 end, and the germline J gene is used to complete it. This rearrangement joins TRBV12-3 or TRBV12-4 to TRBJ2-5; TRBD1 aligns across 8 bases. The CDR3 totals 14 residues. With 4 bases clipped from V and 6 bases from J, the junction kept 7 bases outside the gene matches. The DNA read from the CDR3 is TGTGCCAGCAGTTCGACTACAGGGGGTCAGACC. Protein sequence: CASSSTTGGQT. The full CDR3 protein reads CASSSTTGGQTQYF.

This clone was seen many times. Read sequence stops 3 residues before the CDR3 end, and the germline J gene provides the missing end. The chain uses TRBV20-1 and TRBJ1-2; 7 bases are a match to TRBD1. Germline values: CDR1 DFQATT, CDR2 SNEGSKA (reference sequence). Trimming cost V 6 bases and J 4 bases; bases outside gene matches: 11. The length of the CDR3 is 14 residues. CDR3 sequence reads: CSAAIRQGGYGYTF. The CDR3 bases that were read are TGCAGTGCCGCTATCAGACAGGGCGGCTATGGC.

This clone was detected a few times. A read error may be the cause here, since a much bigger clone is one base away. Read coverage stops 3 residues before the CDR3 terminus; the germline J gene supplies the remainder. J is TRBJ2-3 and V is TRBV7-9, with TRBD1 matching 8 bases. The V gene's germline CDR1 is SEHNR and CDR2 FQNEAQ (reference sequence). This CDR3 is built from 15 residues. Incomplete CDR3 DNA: TGTGCCAGCAGCTCAACAGGACAGGGCAATCAGCCG. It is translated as CASSSTGQGNQP. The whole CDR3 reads CASSSTGQGNQPQYF.

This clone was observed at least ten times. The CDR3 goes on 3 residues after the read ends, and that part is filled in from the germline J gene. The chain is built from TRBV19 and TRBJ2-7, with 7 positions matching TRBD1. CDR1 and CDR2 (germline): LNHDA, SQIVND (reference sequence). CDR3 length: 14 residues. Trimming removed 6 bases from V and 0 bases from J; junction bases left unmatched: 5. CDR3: CASSEGAFSYEQYF. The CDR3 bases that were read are TGTGCCAGTAGCGAGGGGGCCTTCTCCTACGAG.

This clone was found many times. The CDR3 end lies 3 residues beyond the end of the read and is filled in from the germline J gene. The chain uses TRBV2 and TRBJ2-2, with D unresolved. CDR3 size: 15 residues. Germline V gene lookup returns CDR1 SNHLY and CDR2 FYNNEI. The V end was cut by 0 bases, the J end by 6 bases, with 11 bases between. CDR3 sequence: CASSEAFSVAGELFF. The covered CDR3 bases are TGTGCCAGCAGTGAAGCTTTCTCCGTAGCCGGGGAG.

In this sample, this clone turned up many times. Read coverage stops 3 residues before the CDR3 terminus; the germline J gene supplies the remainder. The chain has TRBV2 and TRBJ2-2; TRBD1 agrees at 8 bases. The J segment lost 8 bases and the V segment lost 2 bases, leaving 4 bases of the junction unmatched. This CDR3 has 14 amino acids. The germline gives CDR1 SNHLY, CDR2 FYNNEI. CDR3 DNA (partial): TGTGCCAGCAGTGAAAGCCAGGGGGCAGGGGAG. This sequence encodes CASSESQGAGE. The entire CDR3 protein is CASSESQGAGELFF.

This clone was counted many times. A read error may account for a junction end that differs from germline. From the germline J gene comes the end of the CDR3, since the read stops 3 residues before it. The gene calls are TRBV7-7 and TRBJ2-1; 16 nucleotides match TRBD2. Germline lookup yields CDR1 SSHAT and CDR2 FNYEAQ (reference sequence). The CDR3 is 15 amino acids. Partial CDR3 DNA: TGTGCTAGCAGCTCCGGGACTAGCGGGAGGGGTGAG. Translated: CASSSGTSGRGE. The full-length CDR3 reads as CASSSGTSGRGEQFF.

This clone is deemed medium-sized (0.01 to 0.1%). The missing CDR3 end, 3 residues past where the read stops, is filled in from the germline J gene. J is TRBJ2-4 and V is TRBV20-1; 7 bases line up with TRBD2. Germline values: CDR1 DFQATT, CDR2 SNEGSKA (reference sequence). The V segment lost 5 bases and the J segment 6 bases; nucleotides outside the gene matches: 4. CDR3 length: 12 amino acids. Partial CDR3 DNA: TGCAGTGCTCGCGGGGGTGGAAACATT. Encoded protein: CSARGGGNI. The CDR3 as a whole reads CSARGGGNIQYF.

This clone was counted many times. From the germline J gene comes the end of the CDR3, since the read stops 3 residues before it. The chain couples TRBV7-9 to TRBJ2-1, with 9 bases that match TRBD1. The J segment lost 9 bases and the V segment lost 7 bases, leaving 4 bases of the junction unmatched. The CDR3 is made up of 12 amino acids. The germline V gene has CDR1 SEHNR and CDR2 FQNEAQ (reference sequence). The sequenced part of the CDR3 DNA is TGTGCCAGCACTCGGACAGGGGCTGAG. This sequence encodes CASTRTGAE. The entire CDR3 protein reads CASTRTGAEQFF.

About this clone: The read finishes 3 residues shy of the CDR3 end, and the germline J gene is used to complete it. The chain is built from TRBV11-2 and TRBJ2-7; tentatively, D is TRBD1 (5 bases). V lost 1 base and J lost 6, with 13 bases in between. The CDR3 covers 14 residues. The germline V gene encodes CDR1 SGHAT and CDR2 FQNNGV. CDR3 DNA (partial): TGTGCCAGCAGCTTAGTTCGCAGGGCCTCCGAG. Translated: CASSLVRRASE. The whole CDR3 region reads CASSLVRRASEQYF.

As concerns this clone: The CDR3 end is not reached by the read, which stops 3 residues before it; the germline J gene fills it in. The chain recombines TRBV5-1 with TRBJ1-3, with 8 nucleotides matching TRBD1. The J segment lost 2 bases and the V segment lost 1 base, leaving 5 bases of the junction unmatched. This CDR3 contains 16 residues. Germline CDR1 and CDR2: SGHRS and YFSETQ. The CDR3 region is CASSLIGQGTGNTIYF. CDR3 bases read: TGCGCCAGCAGCTTGATAGGACAGGGTACTGGAAACACC.

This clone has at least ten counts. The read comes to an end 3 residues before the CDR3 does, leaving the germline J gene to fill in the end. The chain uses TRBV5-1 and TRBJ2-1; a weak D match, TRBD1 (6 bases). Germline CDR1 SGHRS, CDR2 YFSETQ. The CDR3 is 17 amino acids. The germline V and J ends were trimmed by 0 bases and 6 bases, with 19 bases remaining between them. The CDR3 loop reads CASSLVPGDSRPNEQFF. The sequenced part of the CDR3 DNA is TGCGCCAGCAGCTTGGTCCCAGGGGATTCGCGTCCCAATGAG. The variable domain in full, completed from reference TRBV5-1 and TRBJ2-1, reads KAGVTQTPRYLIKTRGQQVTLSCSPISGHRSVSWYQQTPGQGLQFLFEYFSETQRNKGNFPGRFSGRQFSNSRSEMNVSTLELGDSALYLCASSLVPGDSRPNEQFFGPGTRLTVL.

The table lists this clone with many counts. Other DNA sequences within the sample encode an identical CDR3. CDR3 sequence reads: CSAPLLDTQYF. CDR3 DNA, as far as it was read: TGCAGTGCTCCACTTTTAGATACG. The gene calls are TRBV20-1 and TRBJ2-3; D ambiguous. The CDR3 end falls 3 residues outside the read, so it is completed with the germline J gene. Per the germline V gene, CDR1 is DFQATT and CDR2 is SNEGSKA (reference sequence). V lost 5 bases, J lost 5 bases, and 8 bases lay in between. The CDR3 length is 11 residues.

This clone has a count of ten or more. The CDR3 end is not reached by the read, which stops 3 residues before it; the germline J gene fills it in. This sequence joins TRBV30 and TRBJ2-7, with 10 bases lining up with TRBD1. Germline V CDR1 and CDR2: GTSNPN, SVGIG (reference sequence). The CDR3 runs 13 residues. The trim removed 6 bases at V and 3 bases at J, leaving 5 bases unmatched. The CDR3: CACNGQGGYEQYF. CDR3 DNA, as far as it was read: TGTGCCTGCAATGGACAGGGGGGCTACGAG.

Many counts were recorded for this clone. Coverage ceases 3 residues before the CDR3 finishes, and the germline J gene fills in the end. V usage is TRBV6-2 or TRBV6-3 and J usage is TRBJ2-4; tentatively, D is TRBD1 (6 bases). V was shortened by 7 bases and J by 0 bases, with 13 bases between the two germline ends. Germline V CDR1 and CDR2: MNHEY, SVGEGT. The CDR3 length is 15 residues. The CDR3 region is CASTSGQLAKNIQYF. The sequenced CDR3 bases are TGTGCCAGCACCTCCGGACAGCTAGCCAAAAACATT.

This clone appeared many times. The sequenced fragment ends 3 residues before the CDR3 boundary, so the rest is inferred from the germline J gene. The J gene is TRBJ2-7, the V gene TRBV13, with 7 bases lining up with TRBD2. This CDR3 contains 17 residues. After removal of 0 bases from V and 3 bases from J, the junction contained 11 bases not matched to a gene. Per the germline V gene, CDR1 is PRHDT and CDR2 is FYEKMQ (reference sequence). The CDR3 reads CASSLGVGLEGLYEQYF. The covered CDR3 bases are TGTGCCAGCAGCTTAGGCGTAGGACTAGAGGGACTCTACGAG. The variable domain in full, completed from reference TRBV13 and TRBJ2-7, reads AAGVIQSPRHLIKEKRETATLKCYPIPRHDTVYWYQQGPGQDPQFLISFYEKMQSDKGSIPDRFSAQQFSDYHSELNMSSLELGDSALYFCASSLGVGLEGLYEQYFGPGTRLTVT.

The sequenced CDR3 bases are TGCGCCAGCAGCTTTGGGACAGGGGGCGACACTGAA. It specifies CASSFGTGGDTE. The entire CDR3 sequence reads CASSFGTGGDTEAFF. The chain joins TRBV5-1 to TRBJ1-1, with TRBD1 matching over 12 bases. The CDR3 goes on 3 residues after the read ends, and that part is filled in from the germline J gene. The V gene's germline CDR1 is SGHRS and CDR2 YFSETQ. Trimming cost V 2 bases and J 3 bases; bases outside gene matches: 2. The CDR3 totals 15 residues.

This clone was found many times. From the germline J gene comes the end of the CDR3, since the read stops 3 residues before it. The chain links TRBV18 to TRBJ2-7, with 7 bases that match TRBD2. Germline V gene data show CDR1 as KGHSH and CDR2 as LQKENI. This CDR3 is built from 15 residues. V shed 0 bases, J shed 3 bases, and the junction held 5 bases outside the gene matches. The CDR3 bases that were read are TGTGCCAGCTCACCACCACGCGGGAGAGGCTACGAG. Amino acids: CASSPPRGRGYE. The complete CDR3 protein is CASSPPRGRGYEQYF.